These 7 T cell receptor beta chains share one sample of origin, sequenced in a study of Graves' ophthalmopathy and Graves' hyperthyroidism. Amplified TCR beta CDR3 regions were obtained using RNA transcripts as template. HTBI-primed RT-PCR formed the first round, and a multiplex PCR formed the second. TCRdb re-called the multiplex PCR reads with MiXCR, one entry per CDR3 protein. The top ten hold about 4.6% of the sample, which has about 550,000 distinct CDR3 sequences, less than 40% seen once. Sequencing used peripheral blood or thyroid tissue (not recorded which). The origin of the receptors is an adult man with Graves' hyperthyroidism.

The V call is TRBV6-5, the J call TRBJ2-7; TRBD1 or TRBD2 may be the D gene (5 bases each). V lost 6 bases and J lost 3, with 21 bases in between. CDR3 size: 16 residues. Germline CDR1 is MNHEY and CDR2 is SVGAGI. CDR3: CASSLPWDLGYYEQYF. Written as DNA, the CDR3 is TGTGCCAGCAGCCTCCCCTGGGACCTGGGATACTACGAGCAGTACTTC.

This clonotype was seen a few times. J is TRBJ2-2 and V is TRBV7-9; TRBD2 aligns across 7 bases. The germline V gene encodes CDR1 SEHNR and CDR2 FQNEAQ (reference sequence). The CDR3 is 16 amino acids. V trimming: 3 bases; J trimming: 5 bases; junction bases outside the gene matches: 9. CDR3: CASSLVTAGTTGELFF. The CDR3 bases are TGTGCCAGCAGCTTGGTCACAGCGGGGACGACCGGGGAGCTGTTTTTT.

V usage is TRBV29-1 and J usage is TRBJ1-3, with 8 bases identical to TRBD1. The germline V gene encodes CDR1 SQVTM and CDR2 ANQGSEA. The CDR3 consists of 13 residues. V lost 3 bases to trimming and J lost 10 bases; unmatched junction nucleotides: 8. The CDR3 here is CSVDDRGEETIYF. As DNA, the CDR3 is TGCAGCGTTGACGACAGGGGAGAAGAGACCATATATTTT.

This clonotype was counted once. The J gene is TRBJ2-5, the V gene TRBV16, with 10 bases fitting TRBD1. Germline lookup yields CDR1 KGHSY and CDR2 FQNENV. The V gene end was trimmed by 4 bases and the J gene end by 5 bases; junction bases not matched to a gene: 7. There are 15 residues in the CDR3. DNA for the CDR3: TGTGCCAGCAGCCCATCGGGACAGGGGACGGAGACCCAGTACTTC. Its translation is CASSPSGQGTETQYF.

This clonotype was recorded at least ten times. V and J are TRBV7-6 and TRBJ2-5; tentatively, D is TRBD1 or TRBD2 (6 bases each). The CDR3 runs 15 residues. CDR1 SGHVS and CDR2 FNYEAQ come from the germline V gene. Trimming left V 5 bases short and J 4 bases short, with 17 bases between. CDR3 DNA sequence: TGTGCCAGCAGCCCGGGGACGTGGGGGGCAGAGACCCAGTACTTC. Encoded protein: CASSPGTWGAETQYF.

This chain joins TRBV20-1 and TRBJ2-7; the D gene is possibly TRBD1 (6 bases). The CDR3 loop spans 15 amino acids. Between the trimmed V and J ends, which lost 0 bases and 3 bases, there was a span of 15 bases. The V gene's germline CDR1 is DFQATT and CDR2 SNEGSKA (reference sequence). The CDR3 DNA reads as TGCAGTGCTAGAGATCGAACGACAGGAATCTACGAGCAGTACTTC. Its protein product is CSARDRTTGIYEQYF.

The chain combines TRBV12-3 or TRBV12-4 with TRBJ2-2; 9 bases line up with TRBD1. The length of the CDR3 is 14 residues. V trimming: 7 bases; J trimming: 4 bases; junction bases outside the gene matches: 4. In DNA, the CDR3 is TGTGCCAGCACTACAGGGGGCCGCACCGGGGAGCTGTTTTTT. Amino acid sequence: CASTTGGRTGELFF.